This TCR beta chain derives from a study of pediatric ulcerative colitis. The CDR3 runs to 15 residues. Germline-derived CDR1 and CDR2 are LNHDA and SQIVND (reference sequence). V was pared by 5 bases and J by 6 bases, with 10 bases of the junction left unmatched. Each sample received Survey-level depth of up to 500,000 reads. Clones were sequenced by immunoSEQ multiplex PCR, and TCRdb holds only the in-frame ones, with some missing. The sample shows under 70,000 clones, about 87% of them seen only once. This TCR was recovered from a boy younger than 18 who was a control in a study of pediatric ulcerative colitis. The specimen was blood. This rearrangement joins TRBV19 to TRBJ2-5, with 9 positions matching TRBD2. CDR3 amino acids: CASSPGGRALKTQYF. CDR3 bases: TGTGCCAGTAGTCCTGGCGGGAGGGCCCTGAAGACCCAGTACTTC.